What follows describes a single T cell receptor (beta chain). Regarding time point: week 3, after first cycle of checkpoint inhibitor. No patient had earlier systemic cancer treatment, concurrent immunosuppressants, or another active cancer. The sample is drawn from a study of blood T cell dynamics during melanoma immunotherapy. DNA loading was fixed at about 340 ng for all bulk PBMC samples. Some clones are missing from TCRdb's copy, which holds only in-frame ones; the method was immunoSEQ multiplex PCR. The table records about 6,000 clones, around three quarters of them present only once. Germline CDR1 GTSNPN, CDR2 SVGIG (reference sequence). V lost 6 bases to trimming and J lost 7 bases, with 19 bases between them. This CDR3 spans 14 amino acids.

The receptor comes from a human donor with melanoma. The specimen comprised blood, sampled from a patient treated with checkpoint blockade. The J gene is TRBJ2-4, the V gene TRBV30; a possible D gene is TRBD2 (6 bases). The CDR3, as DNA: TGTGCCTGCCTGCGGGGCGGGCCCATGAACATTCAGTACTTC. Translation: CACLRGGPMNIQYF. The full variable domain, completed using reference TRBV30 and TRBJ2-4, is SQTIHQWPATLVQPVGSPLSLECTVEGTSNPNLYWYRQAAGRGLQLLFYSVGIGQISSEVPQNLSASRPQDRQFILSSKKLLLSDSGFYLCACLRGGPMNIQYFGAGTRLSVL.